Shown below are 18 T cell receptor beta chains from a single sample sequenced in a study of shared clonotypes between healthy human individuals. Using immunoSEQ multiplex PCR, the repertoire was profiled, and TCRdb retains in-frame clones only, with some absent. The data contain around 990,000 clones, roughly 80% of them singletons. The specimen was memory CD4+ T cells from PBMCs. Subset: CD45RA-negative fraction. The receptors were gathered from a young man in good health. Some clones in this sample may be carry-over from other donors' samples.

The chain couples TRBV6-1 to TRBJ2-1, with a weak D call TRBD1 (5 bases). CDR1 and CDR2 (germline): MNHNS, SASEGT. The CDR3 length is 15 residues. V lost 7 bases to trimming and J lost 1 base, with 14 bases between them. The CDR3 bases are TGTGCCAGCACGCAGGGCCCCACTTCCTACAATGAGCAGTTCTTC. It encodes CASTQGPTSYNEQFF.

This clone was picked up many times. At the DNA level, this CDR3 is encoded by other sequences in the same sample as well. The DNA for the CDR3 is TGTGCCAGCAGCCCCCTAAGCTCCTACGAGCAGTACTTC. This encodes CASSPLSSYEQYF. V and J are TRBV7-9 and TRBJ2-7, with no clear D. CDR1 and CDR2 from the germline V gene are SEHNR and FQNEAQ (reference sequence). This CDR3 region has 13 residues. V dropped 5 bases and J dropped 0 bases, with 8 bases sitting between them.

The rearrangement uses TRBV7-8 and TRBJ1-1; D remains ambiguous. CDR1 is SGHVS, CDR2 FQNEAQ, per germline. V was pared by 2 bases and J by 0 bases, with 13 bases between. The CDR3 runs 16 residues. The CDR3 loop is CASSLTRPGVNTEAFF. CDR3 nucleotides: TGTGCCAGCAGCTTAACCCGACCCGGGGTGAACACTGAAGCTTTCTTT.

This clone was seen just once. A far larger clone is one base from this, pointing to a likely read error. The sample holds other DNA sequences that translate to the same CDR3. The CDR3 protein is CASSRDYEQYF. DNA of the CDR3: TGTGCCAGCAGCCGAGACTACGAGCAGTACTTC. The chain has TRBV7-2 and TRBJ2-7, with D uncertain. The CDR3 consists of 11 residues. Germline-derived CDR1 and CDR2 are SGHTA and FQGNSA. V shed 5 bases and J shed 3 bases, with 5 bases lying between them.

This clone has just one count. V is TRBV7-2 and J is TRBJ2-1; TRBD2 matches 7 bases. Germline-derived CDR1 and CDR2 are SGHTA and FQGNSA. J was trimmed by 4 bases and V by 5 bases; bases with no gene match: 11. This CDR3 contains 16 residues. This CDR3 is CASSPQLAQTYNEQFF. CDR3 in DNA: TGTGCCAGCAGCCCGCAACTAGCGCAGACTTACAATGAGCAGTTCTTC.

This clone was seen only a few times. The chain joins TRBV11-2 to TRBJ2-7; 9 nucleotides agree with TRBD1. J was trimmed by 4 bases and V by 4 bases; bases with no gene match: 8. Germline V lookup: CDR1 SGHAT, CDR2 FQNNGV. The CDR3 totals 15 residues. CDR3 amino acids: CASSSFRDRAYEQYF. CDR3 bases: TGTGCCAGCAGCTCTTTCCGGGACAGGGCTTACGAGCAGTACTTC.

This chain links TRBV2 with TRBJ1-4, with D maybe TRBD1 (5 bases). This CDR3 has 13 amino acids. The germline V gene encodes CDR1 SNHLY and CDR2 FYNNEI. Trimming removed 8 bases at V and 7 bases at J, with 14 bases between. The CDR3 sequence: CASSGGIGEKLFF. The DNA for the CDR3 is TGTGCCAGCTCCGGGGGAATAGGTGAAAAACTGTTTTTT.

The chain employs TRBV7-9 and TRBJ2-5; 8 nucleotides match TRBD1. J lost 5 bases, V lost 1 base, and 9 bases had no gene match. The germline gives CDR1 SEHNR, CDR2 FQNEAQ (reference sequence). This CDR3 contains 16 residues. Here the CDR3 DNA reads TGTGCCAGCAGCTTAGGTCCCGGACAGGGATCGGAGACCCAGTACTTC. It yields the protein CASSLGPGQGSETQYF.

Regarding this clone: Other DNA sequences from this sample encode an identical CDR3 as well. The chain uses TRBV5-1 and TRBJ1-2; TRBD1 aligns across 7 bases. Looked up from germline, CDR1 is SGHRS and CDR2 is YFSETQ. The CDR3 consists of 14 residues. J was trimmed by 4 bases and V by 1 base; bases with no gene match: 4. The chain's CDR3 is CASSLSGGGYGYTF. The CDR3 DNA follows: TGCGCCAGCAGCTTGTCAGGGGGTGGCTATGGCTACACCTTC. The complete variable domain, with remaining parts taken from reference TRBV5-1 and TRBJ1-2, reads KAGVTQTPRYLIKTRGQQVTLSCSPISGHRSVSWYQQTPGQGLQFLFEYFSETQRNKGNFPGRFSGRQFSNSRSEMNVSTLELGDSALYLCASSLSGGGYGYTFGSGTRLTVV.

Notes on this clone: At the DNA level, this CDR3 is encoded by other sequences in the same sample as well. The chain employs TRBV15 and TRBJ2-7; 10 positions agree with TRBD1. The CDR3 has 14 residues. Germline lookup yields CDR1 LNHNV and CDR2 YYDKDF (reference sequence). Trimming at V came to 3 bases and at J to 4 bases, leaving 3 bases not matched to a gene. In DNA, the CDR3 is TGTGCCACCAGCAGGGACAGGGGGTCGTACGAGCAGTACTTC. Translated: CATSRDRGSYEQYF.

The chain joins TRBV18 to TRBJ2-6; tentatively, D is TRBD1 (5 bases). The CDR3 extends over 19 amino acids. The V end lost 2 bases, the J end lost 0 bases, and 17 bases lay between the germline ends. Germline-derived CDR1 and CDR2 are KGHSH and LQKENI. The CDR3 DNA reads as TGTGCCAGCTCACCAATTTTAGTCAGGGCCGCCTCTGGGGCCAACGTCCTGACTTTC. Its translation: CASSPILVRAASGANVLTF.

This chain joins TRBV5-1 and TRBJ2-7; no definite D call. Germline V gene sequence: CDR1 SGHRS, CDR2 YFSETQ. The V and J ends lost 0 bases and 3 bases respectively, with 10 bases between them. This CDR3 has 14 amino acids. CDR3 coding DNA: TGCGCCAGCAGCTTGGCTGAGCGAGTCTACGAGCAGTACTTC. Protein: CASSLAERVYEQYF. Full variable domain (remainder filled in from reference TRBV5-1 and TRBJ2-7): KAGVTQTPRYLIKTRGQQVTLSCSPISGHRSVSWYQQTPGQGLQFLFEYFSETQRNKGNFPGRFSGRQFSNSRSEMNVSTLELGDSALYLCASSLAERVYEQYFGPGTRLTVT.

This chain links TRBV18 with TRBJ2-1; 8 bases agree with TRBD2. The CDR3 contains 15 residues. Germline CDR1 KGHSH, CDR2 LQKENI. The J segment lost 3 bases and the V segment lost 5 bases, leaving 6 bases of the junction unmatched. For the CDR3, the DNA is TGTGCCAGCTCAAGGGGGGGACTAGACTACAATGAGCAGTTCTTC. Amino acid sequence: CASSRGGLDYNEQFF.

This chain joins TRBV6-1 and TRBJ2-1; 8 bases align to TRBD2. V trimming: 3 bases; J trimming: 4 bases; junction bases outside the gene matches: 11. In germline, CDR1 is MNHNS, CDR2 SASEGT. The CDR3 runs to 17 residues. CDR3 in amino acids: CASSEGRDGREYNEQFF. The DNA of the CDR3 is TGTGCCAGCAGTGAGGGGCGGGACGGGAGGGAGTACAATGAGCAGTTCTTC.

Comment on this clone: This may stem from a read error, because a much larger clone lies one nucleotide away. The chain couples TRBV7-2 to TRBJ2-2; D is possibly TRBD1 (5 bases). Germline assignment: CDR1 SGHTA and CDR2 FQGNSA. The CDR3 loop spans 13 amino acids. Deletions cut 4 bases from V and 3 bases from J, with 6 bases between. CDR3 DNA: TGTGCCAGCAGCTGGGGCTACACCGGGGAGCTGTTTTTT. This codes for CASSWGYTGELFF.

Worth noting for this clone: Other DNA sequences in the same sample also yield this CDR3. This chain joins TRBV5-6 and TRBJ2-5; no definite D call. The CDR3 runs to 11 residues. V lost 2 bases and J lost 7, with 6 bases in between. Germline CDR1 reads SGHDT; CDR2 reads YYEEEE. CDR3 bases: TGTGCCAGCAGCTTTCTGGGGACCCAGTACTTC. Its translation: CASSFLGTQYF.

The chain is built from TRBV30 and TRBJ1-3; maybe TRBD1 (6 bases). V was trimmed by 3 bases and J by 0 bases, leaving 15 bases between them. Per germline, CDR1 GTSNPN and CDR2 SVGIG (reference sequence). CDR3 length: 16 amino acids. This CDR3 is CAWSRRGASSGNTIYF. CDR3 DNA sequence: TGTGCCTGGAGCCGCCGGGGGGCCAGCTCTGGAAACACCATATATTTT.

This clone was detected a few times. The V call is TRBV7-2, the J call TRBJ2-1; D is possibly TRBD1 (7 bases). V shed 5 bases and J shed 8 bases, with 19 bases lying between them. Per germline, CDR1 SGHTA and CDR2 FQGNSA. CDR3 size: 15 residues. The CDR3 protein is CASSLEGAVWDEQFF. CDR3 coding DNA: TGTGCCAGCAGCCTGGAGGGGGCGGTATGGGATGAGCAGTTCTTC.